Listed below are T cell receptor beta chains from one sample, sequenced in a study of blood T cell repertoires in COVID-19. TCRdb's table, derived via immunoSEQ multiplex PCR, lists solely in-frame clones and lacks some. The data show about 90,000 clones, roughly 72% seen once. Source material: peripheral blood. All receptors derive from a man between 65 and 80 years old with acute or convalescent COVID-19. CDR3s include the opening cysteine and the closing phenylalanine or tryptophan. The D gene is left open where the match is weak. Only some rows state a clone size, as once, few, many or a class for expanded clones.

size: -; J: TRBJ1-1; D: TRBD1; V: TRBV2; DNA: TGTGCCAGCAGTGAAGGGACAGGGGAGATTTTCTTT; CDR3: CASSEGTGEIFF
size: few; J: TRBJ2-2; D: -; V: TRBV16; DNA: TGTGCCAGCAGCCAATCGTGGGGAGGCACCGGGGAGCTGTTTTTT; CDR3: CASSQSWGGTGELFF
size: -; J: TRBJ1-4; D: -; V: TRBV7-9; DNA: TGTGCCAGCAGCTCCAGCCCGGGAACTAATGAAAAACTGTTTTTT; CDR3: CASSSSPGTNEKLFF
size: -; J: TRBJ1-5; D: TRBD1; V: TRBV6-1; DNA: TGTGCCAGCAGTGAATCCTGGACAGGGGGCAGTAGCAATCAGCCCCAGCATTTT; CDR3: CASSESWTGGSSNQPQHF
size: -; J: TRBJ1-1; D: -; V: TRBV11-2; DNA: TGTGCCAGCAGCTTAGCCCCGCCAGGGGCTGGGAACACTGAAGCTTTCTTT; CDR3: CASSLAPPGAGNTEAFF
size: once; J: TRBJ1-1; D: TRBD1; V: TRBV6-1; DNA: TGTGCCAGCAGTGAAGGCAACAGGGGCCACACTGAAGCTTTCTTT; CDR3: CASSEGNRGHTEAFF
size: -; J: TRBJ1-2; D: TRBD1; V: TRBV7-6; DNA: TGTGCCAGCAGCGCTAAAGACAGGGTTGGCTACACCTTC; CDR3: CASSAKDRVGYTF
size: -; J: TRBJ1-5; D: -; V: TRBV4-1; DNA: TGCGCCAGCAGCCAAAGTCCCGGGGTAGGCAATCAGCCCCAGCATTTT; CDR3: CASSQSPGVGNQPQHF
size: -; J: TRBJ1-1; D: TRBD1; V: TRBV5-1; DNA: TGCGCCAGCAGCCTCCAGGGACAGGGGTCTTTGAACACTGAAGCTTTCTTT; CDR3: CASSLQGQGSLNTEAFF
size: many; J: TRBJ2-3; D: -; V: TRBV6-1; DNA: TGTGCCAGCAGTGATGGGGGACACACAGATACGCAGTATTTT; CDR3: CASSDGGHTDTQYF
size: -; J: TRBJ2-1; D: TRBD2; V: TRBV5-1; DNA: TGCGCCAGCAGCTCGGAACAGCTAGCGGGACCCTACAATGAGCAGTTCTTC; CDR3: CASSSEQLAGPYNEQFF
size: few; J: TRBJ2-1; D: -; V: TRBV27; DNA: TGTGCCAGCAGTTTGAGGCAAGCCAACAATGAGCAGTTCTTC; CDR3: CASSLRQANNEQFF
size: -; J: TRBJ1-2; D: TRBD1; V: TRBV5-1; DNA: TGCGCCAGCAGCGTCGGGTTACAGGGGTATGGCTACACCTTC; CDR3: CASSVGLQGYGYTF
size: few; J: TRBJ1-1; D: -; V: TRBV5-1; DNA: TGCGCCAGCAGCTCGCCGGCAGGGGTGAACACTGAAGCTTTCTTT; CDR3: CASSSPAGVNTEAFF